One sample yielded the 2 T cell receptor beta chains listed below, sequenced in a study of shared clonotypes between healthy human individuals. Clones were read by immunoSEQ multiplex PCR, and TCRdb kept only the in-frame ones, dropping some. The sample has fewer than 650,000 clones, roughly four fifths seen once. The sample was PBMCs. These receptor sequences come from a woman between 40 and 55 years old in good health. Some clones in this sample may be carry-over from other donors' samples.

The chain links TRBV18 to TRBJ2-2, with D tentatively TRBD2 (6 bases). The CDR3 totals 15 residues. Trimming removed 3 bases from V and 3 bases from J, with 11 bases in between. Germline V lookup: CDR1 KGHSH, CDR2 LQKENI. As DNA, the CDR3 is TGTGCCAGCTCACCTTCAACGGGGGACACCGGGGAGCTGTTTTTT. Translating gives CASSPSTGDTGELFF.

This clone was picked up one time. V usage is TRBV28 and J usage is TRBJ2-1, with TRBD2 matching 9 bases. Germline V gene sequence: CDR1 MDHEN, CDR2 SYDVKM. V dropped 7 bases and J dropped 4; count of bases not matched to a gene: 11. The CDR3 sequence is 16 residues long. The CDR3 loop reads CASTQGRLADYNEQFF. CDR3 DNA: TGTGCCAGCACCCAAGGTCGACTAGCGGATTACAATGAGCAGTTCTTC.